This T cell receptor beta chain was captured in a study of B cell selection in AIRE deficiency. Germline assignment: CDR1 MGHDK and CDR2 SYGVNS. V shed 6 bases, J shed 5 bases, and the junction held 5 bases outside the gene matches. CDR3 length equals 13 residues. The sorted conventional CD4 T cells were gated as CD4+CD127+. Points on this clone: Its antigen is unidentified.

Study outcomes and limitations: Healthy Tconv contained about 35% of shared healthy Treg sequences; only TCRbeta sequenced. Shared Treg sequences were biased toward short CDR3s with few non-templated nucleotide insertions.

Clones were sequenced by immunoSEQ multiplex PCR, and TCRdb holds only the in-frame ones, with some missing. The data hold fewer than 25,000 clones, with roughly 96% observed a single time. Sequenced sample: CD4+CD127+ conventional T cells sorted from PBMCs. This TCR derives from a human donor in good health. The chain carries TRBV25-1 and TRBJ2-3, with 7 bases identical to TRBD2. This chain's CDR3 is CASRRAGEDTQYF. The CDR3 DNA reads as TGTGCCAGCAGGAGGGCGGGGGAAGATACGCAGTATTTT.